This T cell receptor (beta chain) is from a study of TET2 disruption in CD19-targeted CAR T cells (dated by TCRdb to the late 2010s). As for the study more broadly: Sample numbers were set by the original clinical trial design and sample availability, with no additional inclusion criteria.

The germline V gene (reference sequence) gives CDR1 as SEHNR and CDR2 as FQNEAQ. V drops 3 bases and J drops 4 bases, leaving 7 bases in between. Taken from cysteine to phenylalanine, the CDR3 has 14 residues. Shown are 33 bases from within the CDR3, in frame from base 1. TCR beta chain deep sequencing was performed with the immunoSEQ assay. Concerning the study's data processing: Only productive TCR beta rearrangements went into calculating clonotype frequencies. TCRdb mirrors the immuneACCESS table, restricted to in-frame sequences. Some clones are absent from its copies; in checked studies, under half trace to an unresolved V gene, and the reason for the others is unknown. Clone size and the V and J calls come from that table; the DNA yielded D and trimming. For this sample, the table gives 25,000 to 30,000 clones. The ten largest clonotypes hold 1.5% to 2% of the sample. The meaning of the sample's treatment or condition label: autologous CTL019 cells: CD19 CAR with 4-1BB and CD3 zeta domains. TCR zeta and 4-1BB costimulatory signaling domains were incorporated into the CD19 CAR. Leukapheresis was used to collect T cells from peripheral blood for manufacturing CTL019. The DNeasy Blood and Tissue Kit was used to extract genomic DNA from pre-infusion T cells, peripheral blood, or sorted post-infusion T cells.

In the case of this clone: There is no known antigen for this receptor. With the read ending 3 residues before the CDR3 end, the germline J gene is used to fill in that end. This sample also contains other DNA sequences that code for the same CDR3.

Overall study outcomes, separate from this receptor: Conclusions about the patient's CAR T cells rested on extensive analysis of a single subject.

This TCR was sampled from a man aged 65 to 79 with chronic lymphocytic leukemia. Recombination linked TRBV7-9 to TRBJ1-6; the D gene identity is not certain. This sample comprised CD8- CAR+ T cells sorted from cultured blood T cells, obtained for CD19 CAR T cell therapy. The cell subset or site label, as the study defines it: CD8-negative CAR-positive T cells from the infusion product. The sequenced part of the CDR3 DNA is TGTGCCAGCAGCTTGGAACAGTATAATTCACCC. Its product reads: CASSLEQYNSP. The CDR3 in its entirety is CASSLEQYNSPLHF.